A selection of T cell receptor beta chains follows, all from one sample in a study of cytomegalovirus exposure and HLA in healthy donors. Sequencing used immunoSEQ multiplex PCR; TCRdb keeps in-frame clones, though not all of them. The sample consists of about 120,000 clones, approximately 9.4% of them appearing once. Sequenced input: PBMCs. The receptor source for this set is a man between 25 and 39 years old in good health and CMV-seronegative. CDR3s include the opening cysteine and the closing phenylalanine or tryptophan. The D gene is left open where the match is weak. The size field is filled for only some rows; it gives once, few, many or a size class.

J,size,D,V,DNA,CDR3
TRBJ2-5,few,NA,TRBV28,TGTGCCAGCAGTTTAGGCGAGACCCAGTACTTC,CASSLGETQYF
TRBJ1-1,NA,NA,TRBV5-1,TGCGCCAGCAGCCCCGCGGCGGGTGACACTGAAGCTTTCTTT,CASSPAAGDTEAFF
TRBJ1-5,few,NA,TRBV4-1,TGCGCCAGCAGCCAAGAGGCGGGGGCTAGCAATCAGCCCCAGCATTTT,CASSQEAGASNQPQHF
TRBJ1-1,few,NA,TRBV6-5,TGTGCCAGCAAGCCCGCAGGGCTCACTGAAGCTTTCTTT,CASKPAGLTEAFF
TRBJ2-7,NA,TRBD1,TRBV14,TGTGCCAGCAGCCAAGATCTAGGGACAGGGGTCTACGAGCAGTACTTC,CASSQDLGTGVYEQYF
TRBJ2-7,NA,TRBD1,TRBV6-6,TGTGCCAGCAAGACGCCAGGGGGATCCTACGAGCAGTACTTC,CASKTPGGSYEQYF
TRBJ2-5,NA,NA,TRBV7-8,TGTGCCAGCAGCTTATTCAGGGTCCAAGAGACCCAGTACTTC,CASSLFRVQETQYF
TRBJ2-1,few,NA,TRBV18,TGTGCCAGCTCACCACTTCATCAGAATGAGCAGTTCTTC,CASSPLHQNEQFF
TRBJ2-3,NA,NA,TRBV7-2,TGTGCCAGCACTCTAGCAGGAGATACGCAGTATTTT,CASTLAGDTQYF
TRBJ1-6,NA,TRBD1,TRBV4-1,TGCGCCAGCAGCCAAGCAGGACAGGGCTACTATAATTCACCCCTCCACTTT,CASSQAGQGYYNSPLHF
TRBJ1-2,few,NA,TRBV11-2,TGTGCCAGCAGCCCGGGGGGGGGATCCTTCTATGGCTACACCTTC,CASSPGGGSFYGYTF
TRBJ2-7,few,NA,TRBV30,TGTGCCTGGAGTGAGGAGGGAATCTACGAGCAGTACTTC,CAWSEEGIYEQYF
TRBJ2-7,few,TRBD1,TRBV18,TGTGCCAGCTCACCTACCGGGACAGGAGCCTTCTACGAGCAGTACTTC,CASSPTGTGAFYEQYF
TRBJ1-1,few,NA,TRBV19,TGTGCCAGTAGATGGGGGGTGACTGAAGCTTTCTTT,CASRWGVTEAFF
TRBJ2-7,NA,TRBD1,TRBV7-6,TGTGCCAGCAGCGATCGCCCCGGGACAGGGGACGAGCAGTACTTC,CASSDRPGTGDEQYF
TRBJ1-4,few,NA,TRBV30,TGTGCCTGGGAGGGAGAAGATGAAAAACTGTTTTTT,CAWEGEDEKLFF
TRBJ2-1,NA,TRBD2,TRBV6-6,TGTGCCAGCAGTACGGGACTAGCGGGAGGGTATGAGCAGTTCTTC,CASSTGLAGGYEQFF
TRBJ2-3,few,NA,TRBV4-3,TGCGCCAGCAGCCAAGCTTCAGGGGCAGATACGCAGTATTTT,CASSQASGADTQYF
TRBJ1-1,NA,TRBD1,TRBV27,TGTGCCAGCAGTTTTTACAGGGGGATGAACACTGAAGCTTTCTTT,CASSFYRGMNTEAFF
TRBJ2-2,NA,NA,TRBV6-5,TGTGCCAGCAATCAGCGGCTAAACACCGGGGAGCTGTTTTTT,CASNQRLNTGELFF
TRBJ1-5,few,NA,TRBV5-6,TGTGCCAGCAGCTTCCTGACAGGACATCAGCCCCAGCATTTT,CASSFLTGHQPQHF
TRBJ1-4,few,TRBD1,TRBV4-2,TGTGCCAGCAGCCAAGATGTGGACAGGGGACGGGCGGTTAATGAAAAACTGTTTTTT,CASSQDVDRGRAVNEKLFF
TRBJ2-4,NA,NA,TRBV19,TGTGCCAGTAGTATTCGGGGGGCCAAAAACATTCAGTACTTC,CASSIRGAKNIQYF
TRBJ2-7,few,TRBD2,TRBV10-2,TGCGCCAGCAGTACGACTAGCGGGAGCTACGAGCAGTACTTC,CASSTTSGSYEQYF
TRBJ2-7,few,TRBD2,TRBV30,TGTGCCTGGAGTGTAGGGCCAGGGACTAACTACGAGCAGTACTTC,CAWSVGPGTNYEQYF
TRBJ1-1,NA,TRBD1,TRBV18,TGTGCCAGCTCGGCCGGGACAGGAATTGGACTGAACACTGAAGCTTTCTTT,CASSAGTGIGLNTEAFF
TRBJ1-5,NA,NA,TRBV19,TGTGCCAGTACCCCAGGGTTTCGACAGCCCCAGCATTTT,CASTPGFRQPQHF
TRBJ2-2,NA,NA,TRBV11-3,TGTGCCAGCAGCTTAGGACATAACACCGGGGAGCTGTTTTTT,CASSLGHNTGELFF
TRBJ1-4,few,NA,TRBV9,TGTGCCAGCAGCCGAGATCTGGGGAGGAAAAAACTGTTTTTT,CASSRDLGRKKLFF
TRBJ2-4,NA,TRBD2,TRBV5-8,TGTGCCAGCAGCTTGGTACAGGCGGGAGGGCCGATGGCCAAAAACATTCAGTACTTC,CASSLVQAGGPMAKNIQYF
TRBJ1-1,few,TRBD1,TRBV7-2,TGTGCCAGCAGCCTCGACAGGGGAAATGAAGCTTTCTTT,CASSLDRGNEAFF
TRBJ1-1,few,NA,TRBV27,TGTGCCAGCGTCTTACTAGGGAGACCCACTGAAGCTTTCTTT,CASVLLGRPTEAFF
TRBJ2-1,NA,NA,TRBV28,TGTGCCAGCAGTCCTATCGGCGGCCCAGGGGCAAATGAGCAGTTCTTC,CASSPIGGPGANEQFF
TRBJ1-5,NA,NA,TRBV5-1,TGCGCCAGCAGCTTGGCAGGGGCTCGGAATCAGCCCCAGCATTTT,CASSLAGARNQPQHF
TRBJ1-1,NA,NA,TRBV30,TGTGCCTGGAGTGTCGAACAGGGCCTCAACACTGAAGCTTTCTTT,CAWSVEQGLNTEAFF
TRBJ1-2,few,TRBD1,TRBV7-2,TGTGCCAGCAGCCGCCGGGACAGCTTATATGGCTACACCTTC,CASSRRDSLYGYTF
TRBJ2-4,few,NA,TRBV5-8,TGTGCCAGCAGGAGAAAAGGGGGAGCCAAAAACATTCAGTACTTC,CASRRKGGAKNIQYF
TRBJ2-7,few,TRBD2,TRBV28,TGTGCCAGCAGTTCCCCTGAAGCGGGGACCTCCTACGAGCAGTACTTC,CASSSPEAGTSYEQYF
TRBJ2-7,few,TRBD2,TRBV5-4,TGTGCCAGCAGCCCACGTACTAGCGGAAGTAGCGAGCAGTACTTC,CASSPRTSGSSEQYF
TRBJ2-5,few,TRBD1,TRBV4-1,TGCGCCAGCAGCCAAGCGATTCCGGGACAGGGACAAGAGACCCAGTACTTC,CASSQAIPGQGQETQYF
TRBJ2-5,NA,TRBD2,TRBV25-1,TGTGCCAGCAGTGAGACTAGCGGTGAGACCCAGTACTTC,CASSETSGETQYF
TRBJ1-4,NA,TRBD1,TRBV6-1,TGTGCCCTGGGACAGGGAAGAGAAAAACTGTTTTTT,CALGQGREKLFF
TRBJ2-7,few,NA,TRBV2,TGTGCCAGCAGTGAAGGCCAGGGCTCCTACGAGCAGTACTTC,CASSEGQGSYEQYF
TRBJ1-2,NA,TRBD1,TRBV30,TGTGCCTGGAGTGTAGAGGGACAGGGGACCTATGGCTACACCTTC,CAWSVEGQGTYGYTF
TRBJ1-5,NA,NA,TRBV4-3,TGCGCCAGCAGCCAAGAATTGGGTGTGGGCCAGCCCCAGCATTTT,CASSQELGVGQPQHF
TRBJ2-1,NA,TRBD2,TRBV4-1,TGCGCCAGCAGCCAAGTGGTGTTAGCGGGCCCCAATGAGCAGTTCTTC,CASSQVVLAGPNEQFF
TRBJ1-5,NA,TRBD1,TRBV9,TGTGCCAGCAGCACGACAGGGGGCAATCAGCCCCAGCATTTT,CASSTTGGNQPQHF
TRBJ1-1,few,NA,TRBV19,TGTGCCAGTAGCGCGGCAGGGTATGGTGAAGCTTTCTTT,CASSAAGYGEAFF
TRBJ2-2,NA,TRBD2,TRBV28,TGTGCCAGCAGTTTAGACCTAGCGGGAGGTAGAGCCGGGGAGCTGTTTTTT,CASSLDLAGGRAGELFF
TRBJ1-2,NA,TRBD1,TRBV30,TGTGCCTGGATCGAAGACAGGGGATATGGCTACACCTTC,CAWIEDRGYGYTF
TRBJ2-7,NA,NA,TRBV30,TGTGCCTGGAGTGACGGCCCCCGAGGAGAGCAGTACTTC,CAWSDGPRGEQYF
TRBJ1-6,NA,TRBD1,TRBV9,TGTGCCAGCAGCGTACTGGACAGGGTCTATAATTCACCCCTCCACTTT,CASSVLDRVYNSPLHF
TRBJ1-3,few,TRBD1,TRBV5-6,TGTGCCAGCAGCTCGGCCGGGACAGGGGGCATCTGGCCTGGAAACACCATATATTTT,CASSSAGTGGIWPGNTIYF
TRBJ1-4,few,NA,TRBV5-6,TGTGCCAGCAGCTTGGGAATGGAGCCAGCTAATGAAAAACTGTTTTTT,CASSLGMEPANEKLFF